This T cell receptor (beta chain) appears in the sequencing data of a study of blood T cell repertoires in COVID-19. Study at large: COVID-19 samples, acute and convalescent, were from the United States, Italy and Spain. T cells, B-cell-depleted T cells, or PBMCs provided the cDNA or gDNA that served as material.

As processed by the authors: Amplification of reference gene primers provided the estimated nucleated cell counts. Only in-frame clones appear in the TCRdb table, and some are missing; sequencing was by immunoSEQ multiplex PCR. V and J calls and clone size come straight from that table; D and trimming were deduced from the DNA. The sample includes roughly 120,000 clones, 86% seen only once; the top ten take approximately 7.9%. V was shortened by 3 bases and J by 3 bases, with 9 bases between the two germline ends. CDR3 length: 13 amino acids. Germline CDR1 and CDR2: SGHKS and YYEKEE (reference sequence).

V and J are TRBV5-5 and TRBJ1-1; D might be TRBD1 (5 bases). Material for sequencing was peripheral blood. This clonotype was sampled from a man between 65 and 80 years old who had recovered from COVID-19. DNA for the CDR3: TGTGCCAGCAGCTACGGAGGGGACACTGAAGCTTTCTTT. As protein: CASSYGGDTEAFF.